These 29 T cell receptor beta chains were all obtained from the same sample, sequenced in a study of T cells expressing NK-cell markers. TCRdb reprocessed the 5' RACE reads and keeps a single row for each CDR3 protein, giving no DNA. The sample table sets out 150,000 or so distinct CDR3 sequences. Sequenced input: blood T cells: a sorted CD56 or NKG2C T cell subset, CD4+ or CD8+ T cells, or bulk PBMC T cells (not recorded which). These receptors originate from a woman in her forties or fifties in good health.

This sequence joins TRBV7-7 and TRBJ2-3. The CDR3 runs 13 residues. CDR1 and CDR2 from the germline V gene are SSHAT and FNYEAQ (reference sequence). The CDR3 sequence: CASSLARLDTQYF.

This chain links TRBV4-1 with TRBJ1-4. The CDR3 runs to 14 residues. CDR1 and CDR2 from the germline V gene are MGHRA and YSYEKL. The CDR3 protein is CASSQTMGNEKLFF.

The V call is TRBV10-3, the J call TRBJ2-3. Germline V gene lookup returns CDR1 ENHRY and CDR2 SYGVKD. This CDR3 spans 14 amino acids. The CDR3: CAITEYDSTDTQYF.

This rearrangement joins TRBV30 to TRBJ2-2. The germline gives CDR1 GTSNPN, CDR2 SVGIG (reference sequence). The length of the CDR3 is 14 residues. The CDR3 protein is CAWSVRPRTGELFF.

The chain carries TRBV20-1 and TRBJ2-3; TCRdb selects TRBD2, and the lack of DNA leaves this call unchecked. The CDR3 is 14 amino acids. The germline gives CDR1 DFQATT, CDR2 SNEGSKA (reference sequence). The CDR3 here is CSAPIAGGLDTQYF.

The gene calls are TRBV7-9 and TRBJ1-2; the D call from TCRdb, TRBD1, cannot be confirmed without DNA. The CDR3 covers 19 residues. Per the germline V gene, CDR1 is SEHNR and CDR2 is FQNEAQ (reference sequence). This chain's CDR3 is CASSEPTSRDRGFGYGYTF. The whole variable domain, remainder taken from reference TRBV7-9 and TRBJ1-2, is DTGVSQNPRHKITKRGQNVTFRCDPISEHNRLYWYRQTLGQGPEFLTYFQNEAQLEKSRLLSDRFSAERPKGSFSTLEIQRTEQGDSAMYLCASSEPTSRDRGFGYGYTFGSGTRLTVV.

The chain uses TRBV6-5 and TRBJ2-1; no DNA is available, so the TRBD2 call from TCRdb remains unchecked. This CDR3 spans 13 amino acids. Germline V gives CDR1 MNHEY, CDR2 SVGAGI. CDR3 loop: CASSWLADNEQFF.

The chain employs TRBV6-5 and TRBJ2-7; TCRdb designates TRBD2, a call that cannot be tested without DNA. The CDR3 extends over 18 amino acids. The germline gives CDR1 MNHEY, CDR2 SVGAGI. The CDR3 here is CASSSPSGLAGGAYEQYF.

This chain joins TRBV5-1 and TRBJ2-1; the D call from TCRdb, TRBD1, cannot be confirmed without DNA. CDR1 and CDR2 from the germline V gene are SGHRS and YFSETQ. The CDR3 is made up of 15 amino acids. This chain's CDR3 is CASSLWAGEDNEQFF.

CDR3 sequence: CASSFTQGQTYEQYF. The V and J genes are TRBV5-1 and TRBJ2-7; lacking DNA, the TRBD1 call made by TCRdb goes unchecked. The CDR3 is 15 residues long. The V gene's germline CDR1 is SGHRS and CDR2 YFSETQ. The variable domain in full, with the rest retrieved from reference TRBV5-1 and TRBJ2-7, is KAGVTQTPRYLIKTRGQQVTLSCSPISGHRSVSWYQQTPGQGLQFLFEYFSETQRNKGNFPGRFSGRQFSNSRSEMNVSTLELGDSALYLCASSFTQGQTYEQYFGPGTRLTVT.

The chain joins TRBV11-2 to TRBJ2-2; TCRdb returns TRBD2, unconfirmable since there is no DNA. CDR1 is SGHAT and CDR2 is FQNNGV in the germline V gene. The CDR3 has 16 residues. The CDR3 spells CASSIQGGGNAGELFF.

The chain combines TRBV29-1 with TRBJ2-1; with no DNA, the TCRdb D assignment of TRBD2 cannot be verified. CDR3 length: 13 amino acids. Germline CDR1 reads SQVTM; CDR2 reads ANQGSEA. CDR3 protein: CSVEQALAPEQFF.

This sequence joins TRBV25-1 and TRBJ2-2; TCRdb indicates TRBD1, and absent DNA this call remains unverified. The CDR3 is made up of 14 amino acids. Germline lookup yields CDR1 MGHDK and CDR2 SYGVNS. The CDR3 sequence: CASSGQHNTGELFF.

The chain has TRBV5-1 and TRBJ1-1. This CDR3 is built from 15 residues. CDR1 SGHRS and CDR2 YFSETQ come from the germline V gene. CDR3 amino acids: CASRFSRGLDTEAFF.

CDR3 residues: CASSFRDRVDTQYF. V is TRBV11-2 and J is TRBJ2-3; TCRdb reports TRBD1, a call that lacks DNA to check it against. The CDR3 is made up of 14 amino acids. Germline V CDR1 and CDR2: SGHAT, FQNNGV.

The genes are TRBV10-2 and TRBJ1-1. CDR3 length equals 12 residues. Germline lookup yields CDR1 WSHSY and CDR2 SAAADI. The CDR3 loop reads CASRTGLTEAFF.

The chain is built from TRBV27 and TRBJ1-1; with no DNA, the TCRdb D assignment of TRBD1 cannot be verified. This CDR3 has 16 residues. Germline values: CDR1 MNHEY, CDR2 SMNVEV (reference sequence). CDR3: CASSFVFSQGGTEAFF.

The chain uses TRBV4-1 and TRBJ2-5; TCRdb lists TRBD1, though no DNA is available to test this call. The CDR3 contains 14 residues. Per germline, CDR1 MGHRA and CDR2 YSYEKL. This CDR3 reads CASGWDSDGETQYF.

The CDR3 sequence: CASSLGGPSYNEQFF. The chain is built from TRBV12-3 or TRBV12-4 and TRBJ2-1; TCRdb designates TRBD1, a call that cannot be tested without DNA. This CDR3 spans 15 amino acids.

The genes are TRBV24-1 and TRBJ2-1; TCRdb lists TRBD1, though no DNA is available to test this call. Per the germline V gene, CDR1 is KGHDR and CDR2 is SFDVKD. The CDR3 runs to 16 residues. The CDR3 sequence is CATTNYRGPVYNEQFF.

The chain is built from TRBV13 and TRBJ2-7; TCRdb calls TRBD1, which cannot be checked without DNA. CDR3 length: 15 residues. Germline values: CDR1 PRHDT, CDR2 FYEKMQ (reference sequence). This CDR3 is CASSFSDSRAGEQYF.

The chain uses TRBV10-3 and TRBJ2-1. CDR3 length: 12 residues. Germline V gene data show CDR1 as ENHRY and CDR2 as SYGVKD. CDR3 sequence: CAISEYGNEQFF.

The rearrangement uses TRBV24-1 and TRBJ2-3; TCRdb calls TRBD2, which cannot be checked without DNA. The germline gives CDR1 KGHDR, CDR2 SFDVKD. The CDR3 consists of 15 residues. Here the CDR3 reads CATSDLGTSWDTQYF.

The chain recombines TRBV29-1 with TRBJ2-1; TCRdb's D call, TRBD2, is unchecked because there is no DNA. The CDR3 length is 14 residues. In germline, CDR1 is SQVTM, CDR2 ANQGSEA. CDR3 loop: CSVEGILAGYEQFF.

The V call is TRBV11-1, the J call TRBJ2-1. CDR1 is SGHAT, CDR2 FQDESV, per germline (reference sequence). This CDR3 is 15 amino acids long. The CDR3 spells CASSSALSSYNEQFF.

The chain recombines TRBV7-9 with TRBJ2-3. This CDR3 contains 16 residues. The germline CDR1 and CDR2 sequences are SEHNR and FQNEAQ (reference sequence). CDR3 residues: CASSSGSTEDADTQYF.

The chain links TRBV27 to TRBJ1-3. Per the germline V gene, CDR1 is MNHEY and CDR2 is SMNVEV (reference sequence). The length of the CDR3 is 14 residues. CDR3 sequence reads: CASSFLPYGNTIYF.

The CDR3 here is CASGLGTVPWDGYTF. The chain couples TRBV23-1 to TRBJ1-2; absent DNA, TCRdb's TRBD1 call cannot be checked. TRBV23-1 is classed as an ORF, of uncertain function. The CDR3 extends over 15 amino acids.

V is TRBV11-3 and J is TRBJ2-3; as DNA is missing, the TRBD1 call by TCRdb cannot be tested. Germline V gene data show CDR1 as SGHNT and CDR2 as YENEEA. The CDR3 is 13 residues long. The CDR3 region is CASSLAWGDTQYF.